The text below deals with one T cell receptor beta chain. Original processing notes: How many nucleated cells were present was estimated from reference gene primer amplification. Clones were read by immunoSEQ multiplex PCR, and TCRdb kept only the in-frame ones, dropping some. From that table come the V and J calls and clone size; the DNA was used to work out D and trimming. Counted here are some 290,000 clones, approximately 87% occurring once; the ten biggest clones make up roughly 4.6%. The data derive from a study of blood T cell repertoires in COVID-19. Study background: The study drew acute and convalescent COVID-19 samples from the United States, Italy and Spain. PBMCs, B-cell-depleted T cells, or T cells provided the cDNA or gDNA that made up the material.

Sequencing was carried out using peripheral blood. This sequence was found in a man between 60 and 75 years old who had recovered from COVID-19.

The CDR3 reads CSVEVGYEQYF. The DNA for the CDR3 is TGCAGCGTTGAAGTCGGCTACGAGCAGTACTTC. V is TRBV29-1 and J is TRBJ2-7, with D unresolved. Germline loops: CDR1 SQVTM, CDR2 ANQGSEA. This CDR3 spans 11 amino acids. The V end lost 1 base, the J end lost 3 bases, and 4 bases lay between the germline ends.